This TCR beta chain is from a study of cytomegalovirus exposure and HLA in healthy donors. The wider study: Within an early data release were 85 million or so unique TCRs drawn from HLA-typed donors. Findings of the study overall: An analysis was carried out later, and it reportedly showed fewer N-insertions in an Asian-associated ancestry cluster than the approximately 610-donor mean.

CDR1 and CDR2 from the germline V gene are SGHRS and YFSETQ. V lost 2 bases, J lost 11 bases, and 9 bases stayed unmatched. The CDR3 has 14 amino acids. A multiplex PCR was run with 60 Vbeta primers and 13 Jbeta primers. The data were produced by immunoSEQ multiplex PCR, yet TCRdb's version contains in-frame clones alone and is incomplete. The table shows about 260,000 clones, with under 80% occurring only once. This clone appeared a few times. Its specificity is unknown. The origin of this receptor is a female donor in good health and CMV-seronegative. The sequenced sample was PBMCs. J is TRBJ2-3 and V is TRBV5-1, with TRBD2 matching 9 bases. The CDR3 region has the DNA TGCGCCAGCAGCTTAAGTCTAGCGGGATTGAAGCAGTATTTT. Its protein product is CASSLSLAGLKQYF.